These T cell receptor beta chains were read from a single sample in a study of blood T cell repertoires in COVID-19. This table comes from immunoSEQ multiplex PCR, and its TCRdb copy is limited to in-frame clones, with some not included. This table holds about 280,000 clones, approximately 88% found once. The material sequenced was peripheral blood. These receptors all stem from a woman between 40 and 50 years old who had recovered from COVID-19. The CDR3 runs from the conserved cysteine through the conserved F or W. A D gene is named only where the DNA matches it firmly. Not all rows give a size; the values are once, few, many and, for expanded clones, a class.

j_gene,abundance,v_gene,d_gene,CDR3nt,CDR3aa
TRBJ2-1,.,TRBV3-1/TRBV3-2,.,TGTGCCAGCAGCCAATCGGGTGGTTATGAGCAGTTCTTC,CASSQSGGYEQFF
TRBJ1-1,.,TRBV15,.,TGTGCCACCAGCAGGTTCAGGGGAAGGGCTGAAGCTTTCTTT,CATSRFRGRAEAFF
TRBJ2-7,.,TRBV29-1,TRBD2,TGCAGCGTTGAAGATCGCCGGACTAGCGGGAGGGGAAGCTCCTACGAGCAGTACTTC,CSVEDRRTSGRGSSYEQYF
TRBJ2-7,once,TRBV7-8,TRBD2,TGTGCCAGCAGCTATGTAGCGGGAGGGCCATTCCAACCGCCCTACGAGCAGTACTTC,CASSYVAGGPFQPPYEQYF
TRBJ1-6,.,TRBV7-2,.,TGTGCCAGCAGCCCCCACAGGATAGGATCACCCCTCCACTTT,CASSPHRIGSPLHF
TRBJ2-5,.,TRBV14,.,TGTGCCAGCAGCCGAAACGCGGGTAACCAAGAGACCCAGTACTTC,CASSRNAGNQETQYF
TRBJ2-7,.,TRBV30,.,TGTGCCTGGTCCCCCGGAGTTTCCGAGCAGTACTTC,CAWSPGVSEQYF
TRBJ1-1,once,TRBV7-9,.,TGTGCCAGCAGCTCACAGGGTGCAGACACTGAAGCTTTCTTT,CASSSQGADTEAFF
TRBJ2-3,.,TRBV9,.,TGTGCCAGCAGCGTAGCTCCGGAGACTGGCACAGATACGCAGTATTTT,CASSVAPETGTDTQYF
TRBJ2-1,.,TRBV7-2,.,TGTGCCAGCAGCTTAGATACAGGGTCCTACAATGAGCAGTTCTTC,CASSLDTGSYNEQFF
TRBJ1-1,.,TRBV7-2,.,TGTGCCAGCAGCTTTTCAGACATGAACACTGAAGCTTTCTTT,CASSFSDMNTEAFF
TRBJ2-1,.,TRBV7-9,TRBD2,TGTGCCAGCAGCTTAGCGGGAGGGATCTACAATAAGCAGTTCTTC,CASSLAGGIYNKQFF
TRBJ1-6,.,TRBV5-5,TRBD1,TGTGCCAGCAGCCCCTACATATTCGGGACAGGGGGTTCACCCCTCCACTTT,CASSPYIFGTGGSPLHF
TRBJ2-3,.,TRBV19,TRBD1,TGTGCCAGTAGTATATACGGGACAGGGGGGGGCACAGATACGCAGTATTTT,CASSIYGTGGGTDTQYF
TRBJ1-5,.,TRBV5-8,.,TGTGCCAGCAGCCCGAACAGATTCAATCAGCCCCAGCATTTT,CASSPNRFNQPQHF
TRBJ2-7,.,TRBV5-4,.,TGTGCCAGCAGCTTGTATGACAGCTCCTACGAGCAGTACTTC,CASSLYDSSYEQYF
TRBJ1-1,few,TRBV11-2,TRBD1,TGTGCCAGCAGCATTCCCGGGACAGGGGGCGGCACTGAAGCTTTCTTT,CASSIPGTGGGTEAFF
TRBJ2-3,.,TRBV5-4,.,TGTGCCAGCAGCTTTGGACAGAGCACAGATACGCAGTATTTT,CASSFGQSTDTQYF
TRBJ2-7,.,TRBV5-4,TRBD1,TGTGCCAGCAGCCCAGGGGGCCAGGGGGTTCGTTACGAGCAGTACTTC,CASSPGGQGVRYEQYF
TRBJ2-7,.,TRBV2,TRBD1,TGTGCCAGCAGAGGAGACAGGGCCCGTTCCTACGAGCAGTACTTC,CASRGDRARSYEQYF
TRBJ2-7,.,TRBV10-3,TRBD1,TGTGCCATCAGTGAGCCGAGGGACAGGTTCCACGAGCAGTACTTC,CAISEPRDRFHEQYF
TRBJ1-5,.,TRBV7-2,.,TGTGCCAGCAGCTCCAGGTGGGGCAATCAGCCCCAGCATTTT,CASSSRWGNQPQHF
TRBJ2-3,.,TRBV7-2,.,TGTGCCAGCAGCGGGAACAGGGGGGGCCCCAACACAGATACGCAGTATTTT,CASSGNRGGPNTDTQYF
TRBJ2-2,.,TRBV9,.,TGTGCCAGCAGCGTAGATAGGAGAGGGTCCGGGGAGCTGTTTTTT,CASSVDRRGSGELFF
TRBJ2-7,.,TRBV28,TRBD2,TGTGCCAGCATAGGTAGCGGGCTCTACGAGCAGTACTTC,CASIGSGLYEQYF
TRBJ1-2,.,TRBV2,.,TGTGCCAGCAGTGAAGGGAGGGCCGCTCCGTTC,CASSEGRAAPF
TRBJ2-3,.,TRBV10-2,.,TGCGCCAGCAGTGAGGGACAGACGATTTCAGATACGCAGTATTTT,CASSEGQTISDTQYF
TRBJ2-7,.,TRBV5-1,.,TGCGCCAGCAGCTTGGGACAGGCCAGCTCCTACGAGCAGTACTTC,CASSLGQASSYEQYF